These 20 T cell receptor beta chains were all obtained from the same sample, sequenced in a study of blood T cells in healthy people across ages. Using a J-beta primer mix together with a sample-barcoded 5' primer, a second PCR was run for roughly 7 to 12 cycles. TCRdb analysed the 5' RACE reads with MiXCR anew, one entry per CDR3 protein. Of about 900,000 distinct CDR3 sequences in the sample, roughly 43% were seen once. Sample: blood. Receptor source: a man aged 25-45 years in good health.

The gene calls are TRBV2 and TRBJ2-1; 11 nucleotides match TRBD1. In germline, CDR1 is SNHLY, CDR2 FYNNEI. The length of the CDR3 is 17 residues. The junction had 11 bases not matched to a gene; V was cut back by 5 bases and J by 5 bases. Here the CDR3 DNA reads TGTGCCAGCAGTTGGGGGACAGGGGGTCGGAAGAACAATGAGCAGTTCTTC. Translating gives CASSWGTGGRKNNEQFF.

CDR3 sequence: CASSLYFTGESSYEQYF. For the CDR3, the DNA is TGTGCCAGCAGTTTATATTTTACAGGCGAGAGCTCCTACGAGCAGTACTTC. The rearrangement uses TRBV28 and TRBJ2-7, with TRBD1 as a possible D gene (5 bases). The CDR3 consists of 17 residues. The V gene lost 1 base and the J gene lost 0 bases, with 16 bases spanning the gap. Germline CDR1 reads MDHEN; CDR2 reads SYDVKM.

The chain links TRBV2 to TRBJ2-3; TRBD2 matches 8 bases. Germline CDR1 reads SNHLY; CDR2 reads FYNNEI. The CDR3 length is 15 residues. Trimming took 10 bases from V and 1 from J; bases not matched to a gene: 10. As DNA, the CDR3 is TGTGCCACCGGCGCGGGTAGCGGGGGCACAGATACGCAGTATTTT. This encodes CATGAGSGGTDTQYF.

This clonotype came up a few times. The gene calls are TRBV20-1 and TRBJ1-1; D possibly corresponds to TRBD1 (6 bases). Germline V CDR1 and CDR2: DFQATT, SNEGSKA (reference sequence). The CDR3 sequence is 14 residues long. V was trimmed by 5 bases and J by 7 bases, leaving 20 bases between them. The CDR3 DNA is TGCAGTGCTCGCGCGTCAGGGGCGTCCCTTGAAGCTTTCTTT. Translating gives CSARASGASLEAFF.

The rearrangement links TRBV7-2 to TRBJ2-4, with D unresolved. V was shortened by 5 bases and J by 6 bases, with 17 bases between the two germline ends. This CDR3 contains 15 residues. Germline values: CDR1 SGHTA, CDR2 FQGNSA. CDR3 residues: CASSRKGIGRNIQYF. The CDR3 DNA is TGTGCCAGCAGCCGGAAAGGGATCGGTAGAAACATTCAGTACTTC.

This clonotype has more than one count but fewer than ten. The chain uses TRBV4-1 and TRBJ2-7; TRBD2 aligns across 8 bases. V gave up 0 bases and J gave up 4 bases; unmatched junction bases: 8. There are 16 residues in the CDR3. Germline CDR1 reads MGHRA; CDR2 reads YSYEKL. The CDR3 DNA follows: TGCGCCAGCAGCCAAGAATCGGGGGGGCCCTCGTACGAGCAGTACTTC. Translated: CASSQESGGPSYEQYF.

The chain couples TRBV10-3 to TRBJ2-5; 8 nucleotides line up with TRBD2. Trimming cost V 9 bases and J 2 bases; bases outside gene matches: 11. The CDR3 sequence is 15 residues long. Germline V gene lookup returns CDR1 ENHRY and CDR2 SYGVKD. CDR3 residues: CAIRGASGSQETQYF. CDR3 coding DNA: TGTGCCATTCGCGGGGCTAGCGGGTCGCAAGAGACCCAGTACTTC.

There are a few counts of this clonotype. Germline is not matched at one junction end, which may reflect a read error. The J gene is TRBJ2-7, the V gene TRBV7-9, with 11 bases aligning to TRBD2. There are 13 residues in the CDR3. CDR1 and CDR2 from the germline V gene are SEHNR and FQNEAQ (reference sequence). CDR3 nucleotide sequence: TGTGCCAGCAGTTTAGCGGGGGGGCGTGAGCAGTACTTC. Amino acids: CASSLAGGREQYF.

V is TRBV27 and J is TRBJ2-7; 10 positions match TRBD2. The CDR3 extends over 14 amino acids. The V and J ends lost 5 bases and 4 bases, in that order; junction bases with no gene match: 5. Looked up from germline, CDR1 is MNHEY and CDR2 is SMNVEV (reference sequence). The CDR3 protein is CASSAGTSEYEQYF. For the CDR3, the DNA is TGTGCCAGCAGTGCCGGGACTAGCGAATACGAGCAGTACTTC.

This clonotype was counted many times. This sequence joins TRBV6-5 and TRBJ2-3, with D tentatively TRBD1 (6 bases). V dropped 6 bases and J dropped 1 base, with 11 bases sitting between them. Germline V lookup: CDR1 MNHEY, CDR2 SVGAGI. The CDR3 extends over 14 amino acids. CDR3 loop: CASREDRRTDTQYF. Here the CDR3 DNA reads TGTGCCAGCAGGGAAGACAGGCGCACAGATACGCAGTATTTT.

V gene TRBV4-1 combines with J gene TRBJ2-5, with TRBD2 matching 8 bases. There are 18 residues in the CDR3. Germline CDR1 MGHRA, CDR2 YSYEKL. V was pared by 0 bases and J by 1 base, with 10 bases of the junction left unmatched. The CDR3 DNA follows: TGCGCCAGCAGCCAAGATCGCTCGGCGGGGGGCCCCCAAGAGACCCAGTACTTC. Protein sequence: CASSQDRSAGGPQETQYF.

This sequence joins TRBV25-1 and TRBJ1-4; D ambiguous. V was cut by 2 bases and J by 8 bases, with 15 bases left in between. This CDR3 has 15 residues. Germline lookup yields CDR1 MGHDK and CDR2 SYGVNS. The CDR3 reads CASSEAALGGEKLFF. CDR3 bases: TGTGCCAGCAGTGAAGCGGCCCTAGGAGGAGAAAAACTGTTTTTT.

The gene calls are TRBV27 and TRBJ2-1; TRBD2 matches 10 bases. The CDR3 is made up of 18 amino acids. V was pared by 2 bases and J by 0 bases, with 7 bases of the junction left unmatched. Germline CDR1 is MNHEY and CDR2 is SMNVEV (reference sequence). The CDR3 loop is CASSLGTSAILSYNEQFF. The CDR3 DNA sequence: TGTGCCAGCAGTTTAGGGACTAGCGCCATCCTCTCCTACAATGAGCAGTTCTTC.

The chain links TRBV28 to TRBJ2-5; no definite D call. The germline V and J ends were trimmed by 6 bases and 7 bases, with 15 bases remaining between them. Germline assignment: CDR1 MDHEN and CDR2 SYDVKM. The CDR3 length is 13 residues. The CDR3 loop reads CASRQTSTLTQYF. CDR3 coding DNA: TGTGCCAGCAGGCAAACCTCCACCCTGACCCAGTACTTC.

This clonotype was found a few times. The chain couples TRBV29-1 to TRBJ2-7, with D tentatively TRBD1 (6 bases). Trimming took 6 bases from V and 1 from J, leaving 10 bases between them. This CDR3 comprises 12 residues. Germline V gene sequence: CDR1 SQVTM, CDR2 ANQGSEA. The CDR3 here is CSVKDRSYEQYF. The CDR3 DNA reads as TGCAGCGTGAAGGACAGATCCTACGAGCAGTACTTC.

There are a few counts of this clonotype. The gene calls are TRBV5-1 and TRBJ1-2, with D tentatively TRBD1 (6 bases). Trimming cost V 0 bases and J 5 bases, with 11 bases left between them. CDR3 length: 14 residues. CDR1 is SGHRS and CDR2 is YFSETQ in the germline V gene. CDR3 coding DNA: TGCGCCAGCAGCTTGGATTCAGGGGATTATGGCTACACCTTC. It encodes CASSLDSGDYGYTF.

The chain couples TRBV7-9 to TRBJ2-7; D gene unclear. Germline CDR1 and CDR2: SEHNR and FQNEAQ (reference sequence). CDR3 size: 14 residues. V was clipped by 1 base and J by 3 bases, with 10 bases between them. The DNA of the CDR3 is TGTGCCAGCAGCTTAGGCCAGGTCTTCTACGAGCAGTACTTC. It yields the protein CASSLGQVFYEQYF.

The chain recombines TRBV10-3 with TRBJ1-1, with 8 bases matching TRBD1. V lost 4 bases and J lost 5; bases outside the gene matches: 3. The CDR3 has 13 amino acids. The germline V gene encodes CDR1 ENHRY and CDR2 SYGVKD. CDR3 region: CAISGTGGTEAFF. The CDR3 nucleotides are TGTGCCATCAGTGGTACAGGGGGAACTGAAGCTTTCTTT.

CDR3 nucleotide sequence: TGCAGTGCTAGAAGGGGAACTAACTATGGCTACACCTTC. It codes for CSARRGTNYGYTF. J is TRBJ1-2 and V is TRBV20-1; perhaps TRBD1 as D (5 bases). Germline CDR1 and CDR2: DFQATT and SNEGSKA (reference sequence). This CDR3 comprises 13 residues. With 2 bases removed from V and 0 bases from J, the gap between germline ends came to 7 bases.

The CDR3 DNA reads as TGTGCCAGCAGCCCCGGAGGGCTGGGAGGCTACGAGCAGTACTTC. This encodes CASSPGGLGGYEQYF. V gene TRBV9 combines with J gene TRBJ2-5; the D gene is possibly TRBD2 (6 bases). The end of the DNA is better explained by TRBJ2-7, so the J call may be wrong. Germline values: CDR1 SGDLS, CDR2 YYNGEE. The CDR3 extends over 15 amino acids.